A single sample is the source of the 32 T cell receptor beta chains below, sequenced in a study of immune evolution from preneoplasia to lung adenocarcinoma. Assay used: immunoSEQ multiplex PCR; TCRdb lists only in-frame clones, some missing. The table records approximately 4,500 clones, 87% of them present only once. Sequencing was done on a sample of FFPE invasive lung adenocarcinoma tissue. The receptors stem from a person aged 45-65 years with lung adenocarcinoma.

This clone was picked up a small number of times. The chain employs TRBV6-5 and TRBJ1-4; TRBD1 might be the D (6 bases). Germline loops: CDR1 MNHEY, CDR2 SVGAGI. The CDR3 spans 13 residues. Trimming took 5 bases from V and 7 from J, leaving 11 bases between them. CDR3 nucleotide sequence: TGTGCCAGCAGTACAGGGTTGATTGAAAAACTGTTTTTT. Protein: CASSTGLIEKLFF.

The J gene is TRBJ2-7, the V gene TRBV7-2; 9 positions match TRBD1. The CDR3 has 15 amino acids. The germline gives CDR1 SGHTA, CDR2 FQGNSA. The junction had 7 bases not matched to a gene; V was cut back by 3 bases and J by 4 bases. CDR3 sequence (DNA): TGTGCCAGCAGCTTTACAGGGGGCGGGATGTACGAGCAGTACTTC. Protein: CASSFTGGGMYEQYF.

This clone was counted once. J is TRBJ2-3 and V is TRBV2, with D perhaps matching TRBD1 (6 bases). This CDR3 is 15 amino acids long. V was clipped by 10 bases and J by 2 bases, with 19 bases between them. CDR1 and CDR2 from the germline V gene are SNHLY and FYNNEI. The CDR3 nucleotides are TGTGCCATTCGGACCTTGACAGGTGCCACAGATACGCAGTATTTT. Translated: CAIRTLTGATDTQYF.

The chain has TRBV9 and TRBJ1-5; D gene unclear. Germline V gene lookup returns CDR1 SGDLS and CDR2 YYNGEE. The CDR3 contains 13 residues. V was clipped by 4 bases and J by 3 bases, with 8 bases between them. The CDR3 spells CASSLGDNQPQHF. CDR3 bases: TGTGCCAGCAGCCTAGGAGACAATCAGCCCCAGCATTTT.

The chain recombines TRBV28 with TRBJ2-3, with D uncertain. V gave up 2 bases and J gave up 10 bases, with 7 bases separating them. This CDR3 is built from 11 residues. Germline V lookup: CDR1 MDHEN, CDR2 SYDVKM. The DNA for the CDR3 is TGTGCCAGCAGTTTAGGTCAGTCGCAGTATTTT. This sequence encodes CASSLGQSQYF.

The rearrangement uses TRBV4-3 and TRBJ2-5; D possibly corresponds to TRBD2 (5 bases). Germline V gene lookup returns CDR1 LGHNA and CDR2 YSLEER. This CDR3 has 15 residues. The germline V and J ends were trimmed by 4 bases and 3 bases, with 15 bases remaining between them. CDR3 sequence (DNA): TGCGCCAGCAGCCTCAACCTAGCCGGAAAAGAGACCCAGTACTTC. It encodes CASSLNLAGKETQYF.

This clone has only a few counts. This chain connects TRBV6-5 to TRBJ2-7; D gene uncertain. Trimming removed 6 bases at V and 3 bases at J, with 9 bases between. The CDR3 has 12 residues. CDR1 and CDR2 (germline): MNHEY, SVGAGI. The CDR3, as DNA: TGTGCCAGCAGCGCGAGCAGCTACGAGCAGTACTTC. Its translation: CASSASSYEQYF.

Only one count was recorded for this clone. This chain uses TRBV2 with TRBJ2-5; no firm D call. Trimming removed 4 bases from V and 5 bases from J, with 2 bases in between. Germline CDR1 and CDR2: SNHLY and FYNNEI. CDR3 length: 10 amino acids. CDR3 sequence reads: CASSGETQYF. In nucleotides, the CDR3 is TGTGCCAGCAGTGGGGAGACCCAGTACTTC.

The chain's CDR3 is CASSLAVNTEAFF. DNA for the CDR3: TGCGCCAGCAGCTTGGCCGTGAACACTGAAGCTTTCTTT. This chain connects TRBV5-1 to TRBJ1-1; no reliable D call. Germline CDR1 and CDR2: SGHRS and YFSETQ. CDR3 size: 13 residues. V lost 0 bases, J lost 0 bases, and 3 bases lay in between. Together with reference TRBV5-1 and TRBJ1-1, the CDR3 gives the full variable domain: KAGVTQTPRYLIKTRGQQVTLSCSPISGHRSVSWYQQTPGQGLQFLFEYFSETQRNKGNFPGRFSGRQFSNSRSEMNVSTLELGDSALYLCASSLAVNTEAFFGQGTRLTVV.

The chain is built from TRBV15 and TRBJ1-3; perhaps TRBD1 as D (5 bases). CDR1 is LNHNV and CDR2 is YYDKDF in the germline V gene (reference sequence). This CDR3 comprises 15 residues. Trimming pared 3 bases from V and 2 bases from J, leaving 11 bases between. The CDR3 coding sequence is TGTGCCACCAGCAGGGCTCTGGGACCTGGAAACACCATATATTTT. As protein: CATSRALGPGNTIYF.

The V gene is TRBV5-6, the J gene TRBJ1-1, with TRBD1 matching over 7 bases. V shed 0 bases and J 6 bases; nucleotides not matched to a gene: 5. The CDR3 extends over 14 amino acids. Germline V gene data show CDR1 as SGHDT and CDR2 as YYEEEE. CDR3 coding DNA: TGTGCCAGCAGCTTGGGTACAGGGGACCCTGAAGCTTTCTTT. Translated: CASSLGTGDPEAFF.

This clone was seen just once. V usage is TRBV6-5 and J usage is TRBJ2-1, with no clear D. Germline lookup yields CDR1 MNHEY and CDR2 SVGAGI. The CDR3 spans 11 residues. The V end lost 4 bases, the J end lost 8 bases, and 6 bases lay between the germline ends. Written as DNA, the CDR3 is TGTGCCAGCAGTTCCATCGATGAGCAGTTCTTC. This gives the protein CASSSIDEQFF.

The CDR3 DNA sequence: TGCGCCAGCAGCTCGAGGACAGTTCAAGAGACCCAGTACTTC. Protein: CASSSRTVQETQYF. The V gene is TRBV5-1, the J gene TRBJ2-5; perhaps TRBD1 as D (6 bases). CDR1 is SGHRS, CDR2 YFSETQ, per germline. V was trimmed by 3 bases and J by 2 bases, leaving 11 bases between them. The CDR3 is 14 amino acids.

The chain combines TRBV28 with TRBJ1-4; TRBD1 matches 7 bases. The junction had 7 bases not matched to a gene; V was cut back by 5 bases and J by 4 bases. The CDR3 runs to 15 residues. The germline gives CDR1 MDHEN, CDR2 SYDVKM. The CDR3 nucleotides are TGTGCCAGCAGTGCAACAGGGGCCGGTAATGAAAAACTGTTTTTT. Translated, it gives CASSATGAGNEKLFF.

The rearrangement joins TRBV4-2 to TRBJ2-7; 8 nucleotides match TRBD2. Germline V CDR1 and CDR2: LGHNA, YNFKEQ. V shed 0 bases and J 7 bases; nucleotides not matched to a gene: 14. The CDR3 extends over 17 amino acids. The CDR3 coding sequence is TGTGCCAGCAGCCAAGACCTTACTAGCGGTCCGATGGGAGAGCAGTACTTC. Residues: CASSQDLTSGPMGEQYF.

V gene TRBV28 combines with J gene TRBJ1-2; D gene ambiguous. The ends were cut back, 3 bases at V and 0 bases at J, with 5 bases in the middle. The CDR3 consists of 13 residues. The germline CDR1 and CDR2 sequences are MDHEN and SYDVKM. The chain's CDR3 is CASSFLANYGYTF. DNA for the CDR3: TGTGCCAGCAGTTTTCTAGCTAACTATGGCTACACCTTC.

Here the CDR3 reads CASSLTSGGGGSTDTQYF. The DNA of the CDR3 is TGTGCCAGCAGCTTAACTAGCGGGGGAGGTGGGAGCACAGATACGCAGTATTTT. V is TRBV7-3 and J is TRBJ2-3; 9 bases agree with TRBD2. V trimming: 0 bases; J trimming: 0 bases; junction bases outside the gene matches: 7. The CDR3 contains 18 residues. The germline gives CDR1 SGHTA, CDR2 FQGTGA.

The chain couples TRBV6-6 to TRBJ2-7, with 10 bases lining up with TRBD2. J was trimmed by 5 bases and V by 2 bases; bases with no gene match: 6. This CDR3 has 15 amino acids. Per the germline V gene, CDR1 is MNHNY and CDR2 is SVGAGI (reference sequence). CDR3 bases: TGTGCCAGCAGTTACGGAGCGGGAGGGCCTGACGAGCAGTACTTC. Protein: CASSYGAGGPDEQYF.

The CDR3 reads CATSRGPRQPQHF. The CDR3 coding sequence is TGTGCCACCAGCAGAGGGCCCCGTCAGCCCCAGCATTTT. The chain carries TRBV15 and TRBJ1-5; D ambiguous. CDR1 is LNHNV, CDR2 YYDKDF, per germline (reference sequence). V was pared by 1 base and J by 6 bases, with 7 bases between. The CDR3 covers 13 residues.

This chain uses TRBV30 with TRBJ2-2, with no clear D. V was pared by 1 base and J by 5 bases, with 11 bases between. This CDR3 region has 14 residues. Per the germline V gene, CDR1 is GTSNPN and CDR2 is SVGIG (reference sequence). In DNA form, the CDR3 reads TGTGCCTGGAGTGATCAGCCACTGACCGGGGAGCTGTTTTTT. Protein: CAWSDQPLTGELFF.

The CDR3 nucleotides are TGTGCCAGCAGCACATGGACAGGGCCTGATCAGCCCCAGCATTTT. Translated: CASSTWTGPDQPQHF. The V gene is TRBV7-2, the J gene TRBJ1-5, with 8 bases aligning to TRBD1. The V segment lost 5 bases and the J segment 5 bases; nucleotides outside the gene matches: 8. Germline CDR1 reads SGHTA; CDR2 reads FQGNSA. CDR3 size: 15 residues.

V gene TRBV2 combines with J gene TRBJ1-2; perhaps TRBD1 as D (5 bases). Germline V gives CDR1 SNHLY, CDR2 FYNNEI. The CDR3 is made up of 13 amino acids. V lost 7 bases and J lost 8, with 17 bases in between. Here the CDR3 DNA reads TGTGCCAGCAACGGGGGGGAATTTTTGGGCTACACCTTC. This codes for CASNGGEFLGYTF. The whole variable domain, remainder taken from reference TRBV2 and TRBJ1-2, is EPEVTQTPSHQVTQMGQEVILRCVPISNHLYFYWYRQILGQKVEFLVSFYNNEISEKSEIFDDQFSVERPDGSNFTLKIRSTKLEDSAMYFCASNGGEFLGYTFGSGTRLTVV.

V and J are TRBV7-9 and TRBJ2-3, with 10 bases fitting TRBD2. Per germline, CDR1 SEHNR and CDR2 FQNEAQ (reference sequence). The CDR3 has 16 residues. V lost 5 bases, J lost 0 bases, and 5 bases stayed unmatched. The CDR3 coding sequence is TGTGCCAGCAGCCAAACTAGCGGGGTTAGCACAGATACGCAGTATTTT. This encodes CASSQTSGVSTDTQYF.

In DNA, the CDR3 is TGTGCCAGCAGTTACATTTCCTTCGACAGGAAAAGAGGCTACACCTTC. Its protein is CASSYISFDRKRGYTF. The chain couples TRBV6-5 to TRBJ1-2, with D perhaps TRBD1 (6 bases). V lost 2 bases, J lost 8 bases, and 21 bases lay in between. The CDR3 is 16 amino acids. Germline V gene data show CDR1 as MNHEY and CDR2 as SVGAGI.

The chain employs TRBV29-1 and TRBJ1-1, with 8 positions matching TRBD1. J gave up 5 bases and V 6 bases, and 14 bases lay outside the gene matches. There are 15 residues in the CDR3. Germline loops: CDR1 SQVTM, CDR2 ANQGSEA. The CDR3 loop is CSVAGQGLFSTEAFF. The CDR3, as DNA: TGCAGCGTCGCTGGACAGGGCTTATTTTCGACTGAAGCTTTCTTT. The whole variable domain, filled in from reference TRBV29-1 and TRBJ1-1, reads SAVISQKPSRDICQRGTSLTIQCQVDSQVTMMFWYRQQPGQSLTLIATANQGSEATYESGFVIDKFPISRPNLTFSTLTVSNMSPEDSSIYLCSVAGQGLFSTEAFFGQGTRLTVV.

The J gene is TRBJ1-4, the V gene TRBV2; 7 nucleotides line up with TRBD1. The germline CDR1 and CDR2 sequences are SNHLY and FYNNEI. After removal of 5 bases from V and 3 bases from J, the junction contained 9 bases not matched to a gene. There are 16 residues in the CDR3. In DNA, the CDR3 is TGTGCCAGCAGTCCACCTCGGGGACAGCCTAATGAAAAACTGTTTTTT. Protein product: CASSPPRGQPNEKLFF.

The V gene is TRBV5-1, the J gene TRBJ1-4; D possibly corresponds to TRBD1 (5 bases). Per germline, CDR1 SGHRS and CDR2 YFSETQ. The CDR3 totals 14 residues. V lost 3 bases to trimming and J lost 0 bases, with 6 bases between them. DNA of the CDR3: TGCGCCAGCAGCTCCAGGGCAACTAATGAAAAACTGTTTTTT. Translation: CASSSRATNEKLFF.

V usage is TRBV27 and J usage is TRBJ2-1; 10 nucleotides agree with TRBD2. V was clipped by 1 base and J by 7 bases; unmatched bases: 7. Germline V gives CDR1 MNHEY, CDR2 SMNVEV (reference sequence). The CDR3 is 16 amino acids. The CDR3, as DNA: TGTGCCAGCAGTTTATATCTAGCGGGAGACCTGAATGAGCAGTTCTTC. Its protein is CASSLYLAGDLNEQFF.

This clone was detected only once. The junction shows a germline mismatch at one end, possibly a read error. The chain recombines TRBV7-2 with TRBJ2-7, with 12 bases fitting TRBD2. Germline values: CDR1 SGHTA, CDR2 FQGNSA. There are 15 residues in the CDR3. The CDR3 region has the DNA TGTGCCAGCAGCTTAGGGACTAGCGGGAACTACGGGCAGTACTTC. Residues: CASSLGTSGNYGQYF.

This chain links TRBV4-2 with TRBJ1-4, with TRBD1 as a possible D gene (6 bases). The CDR3 sequence is 16 residues long. From germline, CDR1 is LGHNA and CDR2 YNFKEQ. V lost 3 bases, J lost 3 bases, and 14 bases lay in between. The chain's CDR3 is CASSQSWTDSNEKLFF. DNA for the CDR3: TGTGCCAGCAGCCAGTCTTGGACAGACTCTAATGAAAAACTGTTTTTT.

This chain joins TRBV18 and TRBJ1-2; unclear D gene. The length of the CDR3 is 14 residues. Germline V gene sequence: CDR1 KGHSH, CDR2 LQKENI. V was cut by 1 base and J by 6 bases, with 12 bases left in between. The CDR3 coding sequence is TGTGCCAGCTCACCACTACGGGATTGGAATGGCTACACCTTC. Amino acids: CASSPLRDWNGYTF.

This clone was counted once. The CDR3 is CASSLGQGPYF. DNA of the CDR3: TGTGCCAGCAGCCTGGGACAGGGTCCGTACTTC. The genes are TRBV13 and TRBJ2-7; TRBD1 matches 9 bases. With V trimmed by 5 bases and J by 12 bases, 5 bases remained unmatched. Germline V gene data show CDR1 as PRHDT and CDR2 as FYEKMQ (reference sequence). The CDR3 is 11 residues long.